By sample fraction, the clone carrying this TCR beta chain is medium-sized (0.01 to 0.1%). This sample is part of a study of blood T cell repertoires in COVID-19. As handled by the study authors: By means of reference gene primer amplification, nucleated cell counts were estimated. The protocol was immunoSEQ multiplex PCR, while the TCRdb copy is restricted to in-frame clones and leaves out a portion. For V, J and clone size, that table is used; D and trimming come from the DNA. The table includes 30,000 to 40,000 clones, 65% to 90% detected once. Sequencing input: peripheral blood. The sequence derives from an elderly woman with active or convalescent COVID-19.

The CDR3 region is CASSIVGREPNEQYF. The CDR3 region has the DNA TGTGCCAGTAGTATTGTCGGGCGGGAACCCAACGAGCAGTACTTC. The V and J genes are TRBV19 and TRBJ2-7; TRBD2 is a possible D gene (6 bases). Germline V gives CDR1 LNHDA, CDR2 SQIVND (reference sequence). The CDR3 length is 15 residues. Trimming pared 3 bases from V and 5 bases from J, leaving 17 bases between.